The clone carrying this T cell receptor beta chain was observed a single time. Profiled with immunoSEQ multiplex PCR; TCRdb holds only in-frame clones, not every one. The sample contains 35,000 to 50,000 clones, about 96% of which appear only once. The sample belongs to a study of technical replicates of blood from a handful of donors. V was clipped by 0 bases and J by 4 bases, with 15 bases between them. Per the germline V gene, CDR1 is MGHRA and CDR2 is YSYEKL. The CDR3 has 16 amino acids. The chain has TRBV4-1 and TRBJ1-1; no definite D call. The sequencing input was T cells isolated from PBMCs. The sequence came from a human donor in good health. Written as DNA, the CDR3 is TGCGCCAGCAGCCAAGATCTTCCGGGTACGGCCACTGAAGCTTTCTTT. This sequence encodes CASSQDLPGTATEAFF.